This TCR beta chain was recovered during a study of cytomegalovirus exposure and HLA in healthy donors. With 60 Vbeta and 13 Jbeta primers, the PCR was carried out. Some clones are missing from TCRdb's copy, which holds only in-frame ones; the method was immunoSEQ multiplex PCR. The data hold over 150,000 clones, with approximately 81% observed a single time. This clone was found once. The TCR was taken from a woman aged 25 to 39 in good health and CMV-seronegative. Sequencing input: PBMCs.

The CDR3 is CASSYSGGAYNEQFF. The DNA of the CDR3 is TGTGCCAGCAGCTATAGCGGGGGGGCCTACAATGAGCAGTTCTTC. The chain is built from TRBV7-2 and TRBJ2-1; 11 bases map to TRBD2. V shed 4 bases and J 2 bases; nucleotides not matched to a gene: 1. The germline gives CDR1 SGHTA, CDR2 FQGNSA. This CDR3 spans 15 amino acids.